Below are 32 T cell receptor beta chains sequenced from a single sample in a study of memory CD4+ T cells and cytomegalovirus serostatus (dated by TCRdb to between 2018 and 2021). Library creation used the immunoSEQ multiplex PCR assay. Sourced from immuneACCESS, this table was stored by TCRdb with only in-frame sequences that have V and J called. A share of the clones is absent; for the studies checked, an unresolved V gene accounts for under half, and the remainder has no known explanation. The sample includes 52,000 or so clones, with 70% to 85% observed a single time. The top ten constitute 0.5% to 0.6% of the sample. A FACSAria II was used to sort memory CD4+ T cells, defined as single viable CD3+CD4+CD8-CD45RO+ cells. Sequencing used memory CD4+ T cells from blood. The receptor source for this set is an adult in good health and CMV-seronegative.

This rearrangement joins TRBV7-8 to TRBJ1-3; 11 nucleotides agree with TRBD1. Germline V gives CDR1 SGHVS, CDR2 FQNEAQ. V dropped 5 bases and J dropped 2; count of bases not matched to a gene: 5. CDR3 length: 16 amino acids. In nucleotides, the CDR3 is TGTGCCAGCAGCCCTGGGACAGGGGGAACTGGAAACACCATATATTTT. The encoded protein is CASSPGTGGTGNTIYF.

By share, this clone ranks as medium-sized. The chain combines TRBV28 with TRBJ1-5; D is uncertain. The CDR3 is 15 amino acids. In germline, CDR1 is MDHEN, CDR2 SYDVKM. With 3 bases removed from V and 1 base from J, the gap between germline ends came to 10 bases. CDR3 loop: CASSFSTQSNQPQHF. CDR3 DNA sequence: TGTGCCAGCAGTTTCTCCACACAGAGCAATCAGCCCCAGCATTTT.

The gene calls are TRBV10-3 and TRBJ1-1; no clear D. This CDR3 has 13 amino acids. Per germline, CDR1 ENHRY and CDR2 SYGVKD. V was pared by 4 bases and J by 2 bases, with 8 bases between. The DNA for the CDR3 is TGTGCCATCAGTGCGGTGCAAAACACTGAAGCTTTCTTT. This gives the protein CAISAVQNTEAFF.

This clone was counted a few times. The chain is built from TRBV11-1 and TRBJ1-1, with 8 bases matching TRBD1. The V gene's germline CDR1 is SGHAT and CDR2 FQDESV (reference sequence). This CDR3 comprises 16 residues. V lost 6 bases and J lost 2; bases outside the gene matches: 11. Here the CDR3 reads CASSPKTGAGNTEAFF. The CDR3 DNA sequence: TGTGCCAGCAGTCCCAAGACAGGGGCGGGAAACACTGAAGCTTTCTTT.

V is TRBV5-6 and J is TRBJ2-7; possible D gene TRBD2, 6 bases. Trimming stripped 6 bases from V and 7 bases from J, with 23 bases between. The CDR3 spans 15 residues. Germline CDR1 is SGHDT and CDR2 is YYEEEE. CDR3 nucleotide sequence: TGTGCCAGCACCTTAACGGGAGTGGCGTTTCAAGAGCAGTACTTC. Translating gives CASTLTGVAFQEQYF.

This clone was detected once. The gene calls are TRBV7-8 and TRBJ1-2; D uncertain. Germline CDR1 and CDR2: SGHVS and FQNEAQ. The CDR3 sequence is 13 residues long. Deletions cut 1 base from V and 8 bases from J, with 11 bases between. The CDR3 here is CASSLGQSLGYTF. The CDR3 DNA sequence: TGTGCCAGCAGCTTAGGACAATCGCTCGGCTACACCTTC.

CDR3 amino acids: CASSLSTGRSGNTIYF. The CDR3 DNA reads as TGTGCCAGCTCACTCTCCACAGGGAGGAGTGGAAACACCATATATTTT. The J gene is TRBJ1-3, the V gene TRBV18; possible D gene TRBD1, 6 bases. CDR3 length: 16 amino acids. The ends were cut back, 4 bases at V and 3 bases at J, with 16 bases in the middle. In germline, CDR1 is KGHSH, CDR2 LQKENI.

The chain uses TRBV9 and TRBJ1-4; weak D call: TRBD1 (5 bases). Germline loops: CDR1 SGDLS, CDR2 YYNGEE. The V end lost 0 bases, the J end lost 3 bases, and 12 bases lay between the germline ends. The CDR3 is 16 residues long. CDR3: CASSVGTLGANEKLFF. The CDR3 DNA is TGTGCCAGCAGCGTAGGGACACTTGGGGCTAATGAAAAACTGTTTTTT.

V usage is TRBV19 and J usage is TRBJ1-2; D gene ambiguous. This CDR3 is built from 16 residues. Deletions cut 3 bases from V and 0 bases from J, with 14 bases between. Germline CDR1 is LNHDA and CDR2 is SQIVND (reference sequence). This CDR3 reads CASSILGSGSNYGYTF. CDR3 nucleotide sequence: TGTGCCAGTAGTATTCTCGGATCGGGGTCTAACTATGGCTACACCTTC.

The chain recombines TRBV7-2 with TRBJ1-2; no definite D call. The CDR3 sequence is 13 residues long. Germline CDR1 SGHTA, CDR2 FQGNSA. The V end was cut by 3 bases, the J end by 1 base, with 6 bases between. DNA of the CDR3: TGTGCCAGCAGCTTCTACAGTAACTATGGCTACACCTTC. It yields the protein CASSFYSNYGYTF.

In DNA, the CDR3 is TGTGCCAGCAGCCAGGCCTGGGGGGCAGGTGATTTGTACTTC. Amino acids: CASSQAWGAGDLYF. V and J are TRBV7-6 and TRBJ2-7; D may correspond to TRBD1 or TRBD2 (6 bases each). The V gene lost 5 bases and the J gene lost 12 bases, with 23 bases spanning the gap. CDR1 SGHVS and CDR2 FNYEAQ come from the germline V gene. This CDR3 region has 14 residues.

The V call is TRBV6-1, the J call TRBJ2-3; D remains ambiguous. CDR3 size: 13 residues. Germline loops: CDR1 MNHNS, CDR2 SASEGT. Trimming stripped 1 base from V and 3 bases from J, with 5 bases between. This chain's CDR3 is CASSEGKTDTQYF. The CDR3 region has the DNA TGTGCCAGCAGTGAAGGGAAGACAGATACGCAGTATTTT.

The V and J genes are TRBV10-3 and TRBJ1-5, with TRBD1 identical over 7 bases. This CDR3 has 16 amino acids. V lost 2 bases and J lost 7; bases outside the gene matches: 11. CDR1 is ENHRY and CDR2 is SYGVKD in the germline V gene. CDR3 nucleotide sequence: TGTGCCATCAGTGAGCCAGGCAGGGGGGGCGGACAGCCCCAGCATTTT. This translates into CAISEPGRGGGQPQHF.

The rearrangement links TRBV29-1 to TRBJ2-7, with D tentatively TRBD1 (6 bases). This CDR3 is built from 11 residues. Germline V lookup: CDR1 SQVTM, CDR2 ANQGSEA. Trimming pared 5 bases from V and 2 bases from J, leaving 7 bases between. The CDR3 region is CSVSGAYEQYF. The CDR3 nucleotides read TGCAGCGTTTCAGGGGCCTACGAGCAGTACTTC.

The chain combines TRBV5-5 with TRBJ1-3; D is perhaps TRBD1 (6 bases). V was cut by 4 bases and J by 0 bases, with 14 bases left in between. Per germline, CDR1 SGHKS and CDR2 YYEKEE (reference sequence). This CDR3 is built from 16 residues. CDR3 nucleotides: TGTGCCAGCAGCCGGAACCCAGGGGTCTCTGGAAACACCATATATTTT. Translating gives CASSRNPGVSGNTIYF.

The CDR3 sequence: CAWRESWAGEQYF. The CDR3 DNA reads as TGTGCCTGGAGAGAATCGTGGGCCGGCGAGCAGTACTTC. This rearrangement joins TRBV30 to TRBJ2-7; D is undetermined. The CDR3 covers 13 residues. Germline V CDR1 and CDR2: GTSNPN, SVGIG (reference sequence). V was cut by 3 bases and J by 6 bases, with 15 bases left in between.

The chain is built from TRBV30 and TRBJ2-1, with 10 bases fitting TRBD1. The CDR3 consists of 17 residues. V shed 2 bases and J 13 bases; nucleotides not matched to a gene: 20. Germline V gene data show CDR1 as GTSNPN and CDR2 as SVGIG (reference sequence). DNA for the CDR3: TGTGCCTGGAGTCGGACAGGGGGAGGCCAAGCGCCATTCTCCCAGTTCTTC. This translates into CAWSRTGGGQAPFSQFF.

The chain joins TRBV28 to TRBJ2-7; D is uncertain. CDR1 and CDR2 (germline): MDHEN, SYDVKM. The CDR3 has 13 amino acids. Trimming left V 3 bases short and J 1 base short, with 7 bases between. CDR3 sequence (DNA): TGTGCCAGCAGTTTTAGGTATTCCTACGAGCAGTACTTC. Translated, it gives CASSFRYSYEQYF.

The chain carries TRBV20-1 and TRBJ1-1; D unresolved. Germline V gene sequence: CDR1 DFQATT, CDR2 SNEGSKA (reference sequence). This CDR3 comprises 11 residues. V lost 4 bases, J lost 7 bases, and 10 bases lay in between. The CDR3 nucleotides read TGCAGTGCTATTCTGGGGAATGAAGCTTTCTTT. Encoded protein: CSAILGNEAFF.

The chain has TRBV11-2 and TRBJ1-2; D is undetermined. The CDR3 loop spans 13 amino acids. CDR1 SGHAT and CDR2 FQNNGV come from the germline V gene. The V and J ends lost 5 bases and 3 bases respectively, with 10 bases between them. CDR3 sequence: CASSHRTDYGYTF. DNA for the CDR3: TGTGCCAGCAGCCACCGGACTGACTATGGCTACACCTTC.

The rearrangement joins TRBV21-1 to TRBJ2-7; the DNA was not used to check the table's D call, TRBD2. TRBV21-1 is marked as a pseudogene. The length of the CDR3 is 17 residues. CDR3 nucleotides: TGTGCCAGCAGCCGCTACGATACTAGCGGGGGGACCTACGAGCAGTACTTC. This gives the protein CASSRYDTSGGTYEQYF.

The chain is built from TRBV5-1 and TRBJ1-2; D is possibly TRBD1 (5 bases). The CDR3 extends over 14 amino acids. V lost 0 bases, J lost 5 bases, and 11 bases lay in between. CDR1 and CDR2 (germline): SGHRS, YFSETQ. The CDR3 DNA reads as TGCGCCAGCAGCTTGGATACGGGGGGTTATGGCTACACCTTC. Translation gives CASSLDTGGYGYTF. Using reference TRBV5-1 and TRBJ1-2 for the parts outside the CDR3, the full variable domain is KAGVTQTPRYLIKTRGQQVTLSCSPISGHRSVSWYQQTPGQGLQFLFEYFSETQRNKGNFPGRFSGRQFSNSRSEMNVSTLELGDSALYLCASSLDTGGYGYTFGSGTRLTVV.

This chain links TRBV5-1 with TRBJ2-7, with 10 bases that match TRBD2. This CDR3 is 15 amino acids long. V lost 1 base to trimming and J lost 2 bases; unmatched junction nucleotides: 3. From germline, CDR1 is SGHRS and CDR2 YFSETQ. The CDR3 nucleotides read TGCGCCAGCAGCTTGACTAGCGGGAACCCCTACGAGCAGTACTTC. Its protein product is CASSLTSGNPYEQYF.

The CDR3 nucleotides read TGTGCCAGCAGCTTGGTATCAGGGGGACTGGTAACTGAAGCTTTCTTT. As protein: CASSLVSGGLVTEAFF. The chain carries TRBV5-4 and TRBJ1-1, with 7 bases fitting TRBD1. The CDR3 contains 16 residues. CDR1 SGHNT and CDR2 YYREEE come from the germline V gene (reference sequence). The junction had 10 bases not matched to a gene; V was cut back by 0 bases and J by 5 bases. Full variable domain (remainder filled in from reference TRBV5-4 and TRBJ1-1): ETGVTQSPTHLIKTRGQQVTLRCSSQSGHNTVSWYQQALGQGPQFIFQYYREEENGRGNFPPRFSGLQFPNYSSELNVNALELDDSALYLCASSLVSGGLVTEAFFGQGTRLTVV.

This clone was picked up one time. The genes are TRBV5-1 and TRBJ2-3; D is undetermined. CDR1 is SGHRS, CDR2 YFSETQ, per germline. Trimming shortened V by 1 base and J by 6 bases, and 6 bases separated the two germline ends. CDR3 length equals 12 residues. CDR3 sequence: CASSLMRDTQYF. In DNA, the CDR3 is TGCGCCAGCAGCTTGATGCGGGATACGCAGTATTTT. Full variable domain (outside the CDR3, taken from reference TRBV5-1 and TRBJ2-3): KAGVTQTPRYLIKTRGQQVTLSCSPISGHRSVSWYQQTPGQGLQFLFEYFSETQRNKGNFPGRFSGRQFSNSRSEMNVSTLELGDSALYLCASSLMRDTQYFGPGTRLTVL.

This chain's CDR3 is CASGLVLWEGSGELFF. The DNA for the CDR3 is TGTGCTAGTGGTTTGGTCCTCTGGGAGGGGTCCGGGGAGCTGTTTTTT. V is TRBV12-5 and J is TRBJ2-2, with 7 bases that match TRBD2. The germline V gene has CDR1 LGHNT and CDR2 FRNRAP. The CDR3 spans 16 residues. Trimming at V came to 0 bases and at J to 6 bases, leaving 7 bases not matched to a gene.

This sequence joins TRBV5-4 and TRBJ2-1; TRBD1 might be the D (6 bases). Per germline, CDR1 SGHNT and CDR2 YYREEE (reference sequence). This CDR3 region has 18 residues. The germline V and J ends were trimmed by 2 bases and 0 bases, with 18 bases remaining between them. CDR3 sequence reads: CASSLLQGSQSSYNEQFF. CDR3 nucleotide sequence: TGTGCCAGCAGCTTACTCCAGGGGTCTCAGAGCTCCTACAATGAGCAGTTCTTC.

This rearrangement joins TRBV2 to TRBJ2-7, with unresolved D. The CDR3 is 11 residues long. V gave up 5 bases and J gave up 3 bases, with 5 bases separating them. The germline gives CDR1 SNHLY, CDR2 FYNNEI. This CDR3 is CASSSSYEQYF. Written as DNA, the CDR3 is TGTGCCAGCAGTTCCAGCTACGAGCAGTACTTC.

The chain combines TRBV28 with TRBJ1-2; D not resolved. The V gene lost 6 bases and the J gene lost 4 bases, with 18 bases spanning the gap. Germline loops: CDR1 MDHEN, CDR2 SYDVKM. The CDR3 is 15 residues long. CDR3 loop: CASRTPIGQTYGYTF. CDR3 sequence (DNA): TGTGCCAGCAGAACACCCATCGGGCAAACCTATGGCTACACCTTC.

The V call is TRBV4-1, the J call TRBJ2-2, with D possibly matching TRBD1 (7 bases). CDR1 is MGHRA, CDR2 YSYEKL, per germline. The CDR3 length is 17 residues. The V and J ends lost 1 base and 3 bases respectively, with 15 bases between them. CDR3 DNA sequence: TGCGCCAGCAGCCAAGTCGGGGGACAGACCTACACCGGGGAGCTGTTTTTT. It encodes CASSQVGGQTYTGELFF.

This clone came up once. The chain uses TRBV29-1 and TRBJ2-5; no clear D. There are 13 residues in the CDR3. Germline V gene lookup returns CDR1 SQVTM and CDR2 ANQGSEA. Trimming shortened V by 4 bases and J by 5 bases, and 14 bases separated the two germline ends. The DNA for the CDR3 is TGCAGCGTTGTTTTCGGAGTAGACGAGACCCAGTACTTC. Protein sequence: CSVVFGVDETQYF.

V is TRBV5-6 and J is TRBJ2-7; the match to TRBD1 covers 9 bases. The CDR3 extends over 15 amino acids. Germline V CDR1 and CDR2: SGHDT, YYEEEE. V lost 2 bases, J lost 2 bases, and 5 bases stayed unmatched. The CDR3 is CASSFVGDRAYEQYF. Written as DNA, the CDR3 is TGTGCCAGCAGCTTTGTCGGGGACAGGGCCTACGAGCAGTACTTC. Supplemented by reference TRBV5-6 and TRBJ2-7, the full variable domain reads DAGVTQSPTHLIKTRGQQVTLRCSPKSGHDTVSWYQQALGQGPQFIFQYYEEEERQRGNFPDRFSGHQFPNYSSELNVNALLLGDSALYLCASSFVGDRAYEQYFGPGTRLTVT.